Shown below are 21 T cell receptor beta chains from a single sample sequenced in a study of circulating CD8 cells and anti-PD-1 response in melanoma. From live CD3+CD8+TCRalphabeta+ cells, four PD-1 and/or TIGIT subsets were sorted. Using roughly 15 ng of total RNA, TCR libraries were made with the QIAseq Immune Repertoire TCR panel. MiXCR, applied by TCRdb to the reads, yields one record per CDR3 protein. The top ten clones hold over 8.5% of a sample with 800 to 1,100 distinct CDR3 sequences, 5.8% of them seen once. This specimen consisted of CD8+ T cells from PBMCs, obtained at baseline or after one month of anti-PD-1 therapy (not recorded which). These receptors were collected from a human donor with melanoma.

In its sample, this clonotype is large. The J gene is TRBJ2-3, the V gene TRBV28; 8 bases are a match to TRBD1. This CDR3 contains 15 residues. The V gene's germline CDR1 is MDHEN and CDR2 SYDVKM. J was trimmed by 3 bases and V by 4 bases; bases with no gene match: 6. The CDR3 region is CASSSKTGETDTQYF. In DNA, the CDR3 is TGTGCCAGCAGTTCGAAGACAGGGGAGACAGATACGCAGTATTTT.

By sample share, this clonotype is medium-sized. The V and J genes are TRBV28 and TRBJ2-5; TRBD2 is a possible D gene (6 bases). From germline, CDR1 is MDHEN and CDR2 SYDVKM. Between the trimmed V and J ends, which lost 2 bases and 5 bases, there was a span of 15 bases. The CDR3 sequence is 15 residues long. The DNA for the CDR3 is TGTGCCAGCAGTTTAGGGCAGGGAGGATGGGAGACCCAGTACTTC. Translating it yields CASSLGQGGWETQYF.

By sample fraction, this clonotype is medium-sized. V is TRBV3-1 and J is TRBJ2-1, with TRBD1 identical over 8 bases. CDR1 is LGHDT and CDR2 is YNNKEL in the germline V gene (reference sequence). The ends lost 3 bases at V and 9 bases at J; junction bases unmatched: 7. The CDR3 covers 14 residues. CDR3 sequence reads: CASSQMTGATEQFF. The CDR3 nucleotides read TGTGCCAGCAGCCAGATGACAGGGGCGACTGAGCAGTTCTTC.

This clonotype is categorized as medium-sized. The rearrangement uses TRBV10-1 and TRBJ2-1; a possible D gene is TRBD2 (5 bases). CDR1 is WNHNN and CDR2 is SYGVQD in the germline V gene (reference sequence). V lost 3 bases to trimming and J lost 9 bases, with 18 bases between them. The CDR3 spans 15 residues. In DNA, the CDR3 is TGCGCCAGCAGTGATCGCCTCGGACTTCTCCGTGAGCAGTTCTTC. Translation gives CASSDRLGLLREQFF.

To note about this clonotype: A much more abundant neighbour one base away suggests this may be a read error. It is likely a read error, because the conserved phenylalanine at the end of the CDR3 is missing. The chain carries TRBV28 and TRBJ1-2; 9 nucleotides line up with TRBD1. The V segment lost 6 bases and the J segment 4 bases; nucleotides outside the gene matches: 9. CDR1 is MDHEN, CDR2 SYDVKM, per germline. The CDR3 spans 15 residues. CDR3 sequence reads: CASRITGGAGYGYTL. The CDR3 DNA follows: TGTGCCAGCAGGATAACAGGGGGCGCCGGCTATGGCTACACCCTC.

This clonotype is large (0.1 to 1%) by share. The chain combines TRBV28 with TRBJ2-7, with a weak D call TRBD1 (5 bases). Germline-derived CDR1 and CDR2 are MDHEN and SYDVKM. CDR3 size: 13 residues. The V end lost 3 bases, the J end lost 0 bases, and 6 bases lay between the germline ends. CDR3 protein: CASSFDSSYEQYF. The CDR3 DNA reads TGTGCCAGCAGTTTCGACAGCTCCTACGAGCAGTACTTC.

By share of the sample, this clonotype is medium-sized. The chain links TRBV4-2 to TRBJ2-7; 9 bases are shared with TRBD2. Germline lookup yields CDR1 LGHNA and CDR2 YNFKEQ. Unmatched junction bases numbered 6, after V lost 0 bases and J lost 6 bases. The CDR3 spans 15 residues. For the CDR3, the DNA is TGTGCCAGCAGCCAAGATGAGCGGGGGGCCTCCGAGCAGTACTTC. Protein: CASSQDERGASEQYF.

The table lists this clonotype with a few counts. The chain recombines TRBV19 with TRBJ1-1; D uncertain. Trimming removed 3 bases from V and 1 base from J, with 6 bases in between. The CDR3 has 13 residues. Germline loops: CDR1 LNHDA, CDR2 SQIVND (reference sequence). DNA for the CDR3: TGTGCCAGTAGTATCCGTGGGAACACTGAAGCTTTCTTT. It translates to CASSIRGNTEAFF.

This clonotype is large (0.1 to 1%) by share. The genes are TRBV7-3 and TRBJ2-2, with TRBD1 identical over 10 bases. This CDR3 spans 17 amino acids. The V gene's germline CDR1 is SGHTA and CDR2 FQGTGA. V was clipped by 0 bases and J by 4 bases; unmatched bases: 5. The CDR3 sequence: CASSLTTGTGVTGELFF. In DNA, the CDR3 is TGTGCCAGCAGCTTAACCACCGGGACAGGGGTCACCGGGGAGCTGTTTTTT.

By proportion, this clonotype is large. The chain has TRBV27 and TRBJ2-3; D tentatively reads TRBD1 or TRBD2 (5 bases each). CDR1 is MNHEY and CDR2 is SMNVEV in the germline V gene (reference sequence). The CDR3 contains 14 residues. V lost 5 bases to trimming and J lost 0 bases, with 9 bases between them. The CDR3 DNA reads TGTGCCAGCAGTCCATGGGGGAGCACAGATACGCAGTATTTT. This encodes CASSPWGSTDTQYF.

This clonotype counts as large. The chain joins TRBV2 to TRBJ2-1; D uncertain. The CDR3 covers 13 residues. CDR1 and CDR2 from the germline V gene are SNHLY and FYNNEI. Trimming removed 4 bases at V and 0 bases at J, with 4 bases between. CDR3 region: CASSAVSYNEQFF. The CDR3 DNA follows: TGTGCCAGCAGTGCGGTCTCCTACAATGAGCAGTTCTTC.

This clonotype is categorized as large (0.1 to 1%). J is TRBJ1-2 and V is TRBV27; D remains unclear. In germline, CDR1 is MNHEY, CDR2 SMNVEV (reference sequence). The CDR3 loop spans 14 amino acids. V was shortened by 6 bases and J by 8 bases, with 19 bases between the two germline ends. The CDR3 nucleotides are TGTGCCAGCAGCCTTCGCTTGGGAGTTGAAGGCTACACCTTC. Its protein is CASSLRLGVEGYTF.

By its share, this clonotype is large (0.1 to 1%). The V call is TRBV7-3, the J call TRBJ2-3, with a possible D match to TRBD2 (5 bases). Germline V CDR1 and CDR2: SGHTA, FQGTGA. This CDR3 spans 16 amino acids. V dropped 5 bases and J dropped 3 bases, with 18 bases sitting between them. Written as DNA, the CDR3 is TGTGCCAGCAGCCCAGAGGGCGCCGGACGGACAGATACGCAGTATTTT. Translating gives CASSPEGAGRTDTQYF.

Judged by abundance, this clonotype is medium-sized. The rearrangement links TRBV27 to TRBJ1-1, with TRBD1 matching 10 bases. Germline CDR1 and CDR2: MNHEY and SMNVEV (reference sequence). The V and J ends lost 5 bases and 0 bases, in that order; junction bases with no gene match: 3. The CDR3 sequence is 15 residues long. The CDR3 DNA reads TGTGCCAGCAGTCCGACAGGGGGCCTGAACACTGAAGCTTTCTTT. Translated: CASSPTGGLNTEAFF.

This clonotype is large (0.1 to 1%) by share. The chain uses TRBV7-8 and TRBJ1-5; 9 positions match TRBD1. This CDR3 region has 14 residues. V dropped 5 bases and J dropped 4; count of bases not matched to a gene: 3. Germline values: CDR1 SGHVS, CDR2 FQNEAQ. The CDR3 nucleotides read TGTGCCAGCAGCCCGGGGACAGGGAATCAGCCCCAGCATTTT. This codes for CASSPGTGNQPQHF.

The gene calls are TRBV6-1 and TRBJ2-1; 9 bases map to TRBD2. CDR1 MNHNS and CDR2 SASEGT come from the germline V gene. The CDR3 loop spans 12 amino acids. V shed 4 bases, J shed 10 bases, and the junction held 2 bases outside the gene matches. The CDR3 DNA is TGTGCCAGCAGTGGACTAGCGGAGGAGCAGTTCTTC. The encoded protein is CASSGLAEEQFF.

This clonotype is termed medium-sized. This sequence joins TRBV2 and TRBJ2-5; 7 nucleotides match TRBD2. This CDR3 comprises 14 residues. Germline CDR1 SNHLY, CDR2 FYNNEI. Trimming cost V 4 bases and J 3 bases; bases outside gene matches: 5. The CDR3 reads CASSARTREETQYF. The CDR3 nucleotides are TGTGCCAGCAGTGCCCGGACTAGGGAAGAGACCCAGTACTTC. Complete variable domain (other parts from reference TRBV2 and TRBJ2-5): EPEVTQTPSHQVTQMGQEVILRCVPISNHLYFYWYRQILGQKVEFLVSFYNNEISEKSEIFDDQFSVERPDGSNFTLKIRSTKLEDSAMYFCASSARTREETQYFGPGTRLLVL.

This clonotype was detected a few times. The V gene is TRBV28, the J gene TRBJ2-3; D is possibly TRBD2 (5 bases). CDR3 length: 14 residues. Germline V lookup: CDR1 MDHEN, CDR2 SYDVKM. Trimming removed 3 bases at V and 3 bases at J, with 10 bases between. CDR3 nucleotides: TGTGCCAGCAGTTTCCAACTAGGGACAGATACGCAGTATTTT. Amino acid sequence: CASSFQLGTDTQYF.

Within the sample, this clonotype is large. The DNA for the CDR3 is TGTGCCAGTAGTGCAGGACGGAAAAACATTCAGTACTTC. Its protein product is CASSAGRKNIQYF. The rearrangement links TRBV19 to TRBJ2-4, with D uncertain. Germline V gene sequence: CDR1 LNHDA, CDR2 SQIVND (reference sequence). Between the trimmed V and J ends, which lost 5 bases and 4 bases, there was a span of 9 bases. The CDR3 runs to 13 residues.

By frequency in the sample, this clonotype is large (0.1 to 1%). The chain is built from TRBV9 and TRBJ2-3; a possible D gene is TRBD2 (6 bases). The CDR3 is made up of 13 amino acids. Trimming took 7 bases from V and 6 from J, leaving 15 bases between them. Germline V CDR1 and CDR2: SGDLS, YYNGEE. The CDR3 DNA is TGTGCCAGCGATTCTTCTGGGGGGGATACGCAGTATTTT. Protein sequence: CASDSSGGDTQYF.

By share, this clonotype ranks as medium-sized. V usage is TRBV7-2 and J usage is TRBJ2-2; 12 nucleotides align to TRBD1. Losses at the gene ends were 5 bases for V and 4 bases for J; bases not matched to a gene: 8. The length of the CDR3 is 17 residues. The germline gives CDR1 SGHTA, CDR2 FQGNSA. For the CDR3, the DNA is TGTGCCAGCAGCGCGAAGGGACAGGGGGCGCCCACCGGGGAGCTGTTTTTT. It encodes CASSAKGQGAPTGELFF.